The clone carrying this T cell receptor beta chain was picked up many times. This sample is part of a study of blood T cells in healthy people across ages. PCR was performed a second time for about 6 to 12 cycles using a sample-barcoded 5' primer and a J-beta primer mix. TCRdb re-derived calls from the 5' RACE reads in MiXCR, one entry per CDR3 protein. Seen here are some 1.6 million distinct CDR3 sequences, about 32% observed once, and the top ten hold roughly 12%. This TCR came from a woman in her 30s in good health. The sequenced material came from blood.

CDR3 amino acids: CSAAGLTLTYEQYF. The CDR3 nucleotides read TGCAGTGCTGCGGGGTTAACACTAACCTACGAGCAGTACTTC. The rearrangement uses TRBV20-1 and TRBJ2-7, with a tentative D call TRBD2 (6 bases). Germline V gene lookup returns CDR1 DFQATT and CDR2 SNEGSKA (reference sequence). The CDR3 spans 14 residues. V lost 5 bases to trimming and J lost 2 bases, with 16 bases between them.